A single sample gave rise to the 5 T cell receptor beta chains below, sequenced in a study of shared clonotypes between healthy human individuals. Libraries were prepared by immunoSEQ multiplex PCR; TCRdb keeps only in-frame clonotypes and omits some of them. The sample contains around 340,000 clones, roughly 70% of which appear only once. Sequenced input: memory CD4+ T cells sorted from blood. Subset in this sample: CD45RA-negative fraction. The receptor set was obtained from a man aged 30 to 39 in good health.

The rearrangement uses TRBV29-1 and TRBJ2-1; no definite D call. Germline V lookup: CDR1 SQVTM, CDR2 ANQGSEA. This CDR3 is 10 amino acids long. V gave up 5 bases and J gave up 5 bases, with 4 bases separating them. CDR3 nucleotides: TGCAGCGTTTTCGACAATGAGCAGTTCTTC. This encodes CSVFDNEQFF.

This clone was picked up one time. The CDR3 here is CASSLGQGGASQETQYF. The DNA for the CDR3 is TGTGCCAGCAGCTTAGGCCAGGGGGGGGCCTCACAAGAGACCCAGTACTTC. The chain joins TRBV11-3 to TRBJ2-5, with D perhaps being TRBD1 or TRBD2 (7 bases each). The CDR3 runs to 17 residues. The germline V gene encodes CDR1 SGHNT and CDR2 YENEEA. Trimming cost V 1 base and J 2 bases, with 17 bases left between them. Full variable domain (remainder filled in from reference TRBV11-3 and TRBJ2-5): EAGVVQSPRYKIIEKKQPVAFWCNPISGHNTLYWYLQNLGQGPELLIRYENEEAVDDSQLPKDRFSAERLKGVDSTLKIQPAELGDSAVYLCASSLGQGGASQETQYFGPGTRLLVL.

J is TRBJ2-7 and V is TRBV6-1; D is tentatively TRBD1 or TRBD2 (5 bases each). Per germline, CDR1 MNHNS and CDR2 SASEGT. The CDR3 spans 15 residues. V was cut by 1 base and J by 0 bases, with 10 bases left in between. In DNA, the CDR3 is TGTGCCAGCAGTGAAGGAACTAGGGGCTCCTACGAGCAGTACTTC. Translated, it gives CASSEGTRGSYEQYF.

The V call is TRBV15, the J call TRBJ2-7, with a possible D match to TRBD2 (7 bases). The CDR3 is made up of 15 amino acids. Trimming took 0 bases from V and 4 from J, leaving 13 bases between them. Looked up from germline, CDR1 is LNHNV and CDR2 is YYDKDF (reference sequence). The CDR3 DNA follows: TGTGCCACCAGCAGAGATCACGGGGGGCTATACGAGCAGTACTTC. Translating gives CATSRDHGGLYEQYF.

The chain uses TRBV29-1 and TRBJ2-7; D not resolved. V was pared by 4 bases and J by 5 bases, with 9 bases between. Germline CDR1 reads SQVTM; CDR2 reads ANQGSEA. The CDR3 contains 11 residues. The CDR3 DNA reads as TGCAGCGTTGCACAGACGAACGAGCAGTACTTC. It specifies CSVAQTNEQYF.